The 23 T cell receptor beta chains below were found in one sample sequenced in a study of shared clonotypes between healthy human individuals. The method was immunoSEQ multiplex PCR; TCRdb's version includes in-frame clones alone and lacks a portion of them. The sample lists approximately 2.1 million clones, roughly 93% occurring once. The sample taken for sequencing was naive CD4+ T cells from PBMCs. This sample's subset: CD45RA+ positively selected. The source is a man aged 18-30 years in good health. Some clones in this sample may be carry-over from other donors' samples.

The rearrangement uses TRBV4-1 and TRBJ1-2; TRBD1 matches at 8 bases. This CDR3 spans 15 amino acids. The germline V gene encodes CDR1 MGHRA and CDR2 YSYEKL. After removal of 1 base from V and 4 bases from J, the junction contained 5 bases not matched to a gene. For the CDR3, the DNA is TGCGCCAGCAGCCAAGTCAGGGGGCAGGGCTATGGCTACACCTTC. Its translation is CASSQVRGQGYGYTF.

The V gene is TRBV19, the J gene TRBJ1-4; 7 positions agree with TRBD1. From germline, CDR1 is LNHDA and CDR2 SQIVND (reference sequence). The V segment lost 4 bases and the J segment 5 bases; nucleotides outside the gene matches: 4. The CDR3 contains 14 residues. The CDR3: CASSRGQMNEKLFF. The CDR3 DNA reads TGTGCCAGTAGTAGGGGACAGATGAATGAAAAACTGTTTTTT. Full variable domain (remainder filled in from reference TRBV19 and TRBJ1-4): DGGITQSPKYLFRKEGQNVTLSCEQNLNHDAMYWYRQDPGQGLRLIYYSQIVNDFQKGDIAEGYSVSREKKESFPLTVTSAQKNPTAFYLCASSRGQMNEKLFFGSGTQLSVL.

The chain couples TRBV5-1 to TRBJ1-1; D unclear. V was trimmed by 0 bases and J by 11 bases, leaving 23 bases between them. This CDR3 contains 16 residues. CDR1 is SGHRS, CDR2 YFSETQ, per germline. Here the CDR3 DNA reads TGCGCCAGCAGCTTGGTCGGCGGCTTCGGATTAGGGAGCGCTTTCTTT. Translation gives CASSLVGGFGLGSAFF.

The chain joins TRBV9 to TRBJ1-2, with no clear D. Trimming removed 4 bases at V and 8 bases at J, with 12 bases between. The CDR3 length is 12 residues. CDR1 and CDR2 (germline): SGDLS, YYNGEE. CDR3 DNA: TGTGCCAGCAGCAGTGAATACGGAGGCTACACCTTC. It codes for CASSSEYGGYTF.

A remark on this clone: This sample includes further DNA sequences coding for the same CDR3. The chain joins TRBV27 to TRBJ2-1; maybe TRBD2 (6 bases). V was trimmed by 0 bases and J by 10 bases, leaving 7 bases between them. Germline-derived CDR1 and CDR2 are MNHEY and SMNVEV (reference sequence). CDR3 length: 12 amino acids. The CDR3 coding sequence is TGTGCCAGCAGTTTATCGGCGGGGGAGCAGTTCTTC. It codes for CASSLSAGEQFF.

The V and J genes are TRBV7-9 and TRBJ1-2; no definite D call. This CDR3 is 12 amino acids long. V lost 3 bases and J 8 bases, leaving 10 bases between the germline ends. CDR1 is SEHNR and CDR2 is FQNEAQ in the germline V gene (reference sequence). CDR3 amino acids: CASSFVPWGYTF. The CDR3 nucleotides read TGTGCCAGCAGCTTTGTACCGTGGGGCTACACCTTC.

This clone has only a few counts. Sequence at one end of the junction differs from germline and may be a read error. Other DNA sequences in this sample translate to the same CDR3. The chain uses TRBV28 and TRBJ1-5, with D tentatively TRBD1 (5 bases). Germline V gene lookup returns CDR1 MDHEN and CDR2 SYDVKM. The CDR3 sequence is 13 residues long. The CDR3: CASSLGTNQPQHF. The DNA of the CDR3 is TGTGCCAGCAGCCTCGGGACTAATCAACCCCAGCATTTT.

The CDR3 nucleotides read TGCGCCAGCAGCCCACAAGGGCCATATGGGGACACTGAAGCTTTCTTT. This gives the protein CASSPQGPYGDTEAFF. The chain is built from TRBV4-3 and TRBJ1-1, with D unresolved. The CDR3 covers 16 residues. Trimming removed 4 bases at V and 3 bases at J, with 18 bases between. Germline V gives CDR1 LGHNA, CDR2 YSLEER.

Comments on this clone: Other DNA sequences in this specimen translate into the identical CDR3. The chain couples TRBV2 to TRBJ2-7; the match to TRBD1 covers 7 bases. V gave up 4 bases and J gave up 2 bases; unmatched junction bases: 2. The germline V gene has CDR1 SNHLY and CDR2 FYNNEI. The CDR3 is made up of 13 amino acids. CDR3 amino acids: CASSGQGAYEQYF. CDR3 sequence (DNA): TGTGCCAGCAGTGGACAGGGCGCCTACGAGCAGTACTTC.

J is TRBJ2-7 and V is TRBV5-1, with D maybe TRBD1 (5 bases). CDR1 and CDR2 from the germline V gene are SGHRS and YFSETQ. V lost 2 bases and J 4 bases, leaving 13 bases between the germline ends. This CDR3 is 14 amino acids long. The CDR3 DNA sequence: TGCGCCAGCAGCTTCGCGACAGACCTTTACGAGCAGTACTTC. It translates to CASSFATDLYEQYF.

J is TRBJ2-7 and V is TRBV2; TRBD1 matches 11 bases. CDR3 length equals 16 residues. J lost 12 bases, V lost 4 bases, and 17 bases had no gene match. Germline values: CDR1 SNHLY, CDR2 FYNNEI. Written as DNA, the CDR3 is TGTGCCAGCAGTGTAAAAGGTGGGACAGGGGGTCGGACCCTGTACTTC. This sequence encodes CASSVKGGTGGRTLYF.

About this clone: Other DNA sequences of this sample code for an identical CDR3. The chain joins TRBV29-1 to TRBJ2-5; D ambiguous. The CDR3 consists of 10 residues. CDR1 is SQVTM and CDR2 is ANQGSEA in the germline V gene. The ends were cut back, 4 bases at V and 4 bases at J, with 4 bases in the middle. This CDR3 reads CSVVGETQYF. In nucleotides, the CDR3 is TGCAGCGTTGTGGGAGAGACCCAGTACTTC.

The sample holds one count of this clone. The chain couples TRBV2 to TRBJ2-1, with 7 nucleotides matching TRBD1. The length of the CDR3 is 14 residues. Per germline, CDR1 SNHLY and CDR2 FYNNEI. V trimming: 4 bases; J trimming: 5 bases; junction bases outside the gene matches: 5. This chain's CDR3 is CASSGDSLNNEQFF. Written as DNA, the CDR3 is TGTGCCAGCAGTGGGGACAGCCTAAACAATGAGCAGTTCTTC.

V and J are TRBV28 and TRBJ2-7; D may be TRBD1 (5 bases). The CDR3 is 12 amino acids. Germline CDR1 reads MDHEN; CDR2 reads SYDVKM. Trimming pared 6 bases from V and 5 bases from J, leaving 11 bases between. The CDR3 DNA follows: TGTGCCAGCAGACTCTTGGGGCACGAGCAGTACTTC. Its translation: CASRLLGHEQYF.

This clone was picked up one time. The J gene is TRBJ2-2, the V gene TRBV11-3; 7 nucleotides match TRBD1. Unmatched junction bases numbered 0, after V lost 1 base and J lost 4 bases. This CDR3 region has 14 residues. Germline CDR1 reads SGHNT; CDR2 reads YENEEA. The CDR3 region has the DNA TGTGCCAGCAGCTTAGGGACAGGCACCGGGGAGCTGTTTTTT. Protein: CASSLGTGTGELFF.

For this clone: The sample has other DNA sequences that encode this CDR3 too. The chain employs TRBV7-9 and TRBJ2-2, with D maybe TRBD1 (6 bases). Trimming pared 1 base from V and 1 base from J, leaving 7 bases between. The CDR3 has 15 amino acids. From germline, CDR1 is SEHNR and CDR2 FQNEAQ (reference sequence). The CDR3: CASSLVQGNTGELFF. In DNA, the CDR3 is TGTGCCAGCAGCTTAGTACAGGGGAACACCGGGGAGCTGTTTTTT. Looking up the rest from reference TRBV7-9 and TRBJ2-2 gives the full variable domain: DTGVSQNPRHKITKRGQNVTFRCDPISEHNRLYWYRQTLGQGPEFLTYFQNEAQLEKSRLLSDRFSAERPKGSFSTLEIQRTEQGDSAMYLCASSLVQGNTGELFFGEGSRLTVL.

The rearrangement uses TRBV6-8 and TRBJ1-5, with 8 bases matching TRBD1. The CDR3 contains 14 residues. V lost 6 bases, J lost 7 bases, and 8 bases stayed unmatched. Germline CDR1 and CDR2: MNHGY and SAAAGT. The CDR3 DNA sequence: TGTGCCAGCAGGTATACAGGGGGAAGGCAGCCCCAGCATTTT. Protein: CASRYTGGRQPQHF.

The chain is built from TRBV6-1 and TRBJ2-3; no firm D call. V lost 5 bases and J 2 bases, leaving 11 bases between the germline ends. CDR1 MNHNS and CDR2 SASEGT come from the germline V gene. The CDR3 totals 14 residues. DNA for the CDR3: TGTGCCAGCAGTTTGCAACAGAACACAGATACGCAGTATTTT. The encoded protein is CASSLQQNTDTQYF.

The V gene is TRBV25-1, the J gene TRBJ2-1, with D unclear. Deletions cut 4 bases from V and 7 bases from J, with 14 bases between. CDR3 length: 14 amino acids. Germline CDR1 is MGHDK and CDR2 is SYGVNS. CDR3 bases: TGTGCCAGCAGTGCCCCCCCACCCTCGAATGAGCAGTTCTTC. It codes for CASSAPPPSNEQFF.

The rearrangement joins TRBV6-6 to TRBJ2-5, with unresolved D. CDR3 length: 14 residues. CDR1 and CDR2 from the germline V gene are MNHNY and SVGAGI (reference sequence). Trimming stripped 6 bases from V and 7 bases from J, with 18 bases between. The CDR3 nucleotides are TGTGCCAGCAGCAGAGTGGACGGGTCCGGGACCCAGTACTTC. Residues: CASSRVDGSGTQYF.

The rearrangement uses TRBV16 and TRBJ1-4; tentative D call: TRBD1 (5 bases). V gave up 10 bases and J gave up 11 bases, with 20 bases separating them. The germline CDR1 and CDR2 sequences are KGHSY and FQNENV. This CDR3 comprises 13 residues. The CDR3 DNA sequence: TGTGCCACCCGCCGTGGGACCGTAGGGAAACTGTTTTTT. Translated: CATRRGTVGKLFF.

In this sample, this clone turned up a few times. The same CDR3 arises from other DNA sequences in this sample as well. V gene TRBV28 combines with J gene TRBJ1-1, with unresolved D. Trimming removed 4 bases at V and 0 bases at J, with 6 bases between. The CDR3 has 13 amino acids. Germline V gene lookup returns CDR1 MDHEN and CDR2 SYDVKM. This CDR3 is CASSSPMNTEAFF. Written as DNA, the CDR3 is TGTGCCAGCAGTTCCCCGATGAACACTGAAGCTTTCTTT.

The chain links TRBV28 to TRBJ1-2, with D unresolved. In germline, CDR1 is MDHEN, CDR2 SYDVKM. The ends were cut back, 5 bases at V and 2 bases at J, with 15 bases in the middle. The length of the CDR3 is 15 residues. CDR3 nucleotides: TGTGCCAGCAGTCCCCATTCCGGGATAAACTATGGCTACACCTTC. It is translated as CASSPHSGINYGYTF.